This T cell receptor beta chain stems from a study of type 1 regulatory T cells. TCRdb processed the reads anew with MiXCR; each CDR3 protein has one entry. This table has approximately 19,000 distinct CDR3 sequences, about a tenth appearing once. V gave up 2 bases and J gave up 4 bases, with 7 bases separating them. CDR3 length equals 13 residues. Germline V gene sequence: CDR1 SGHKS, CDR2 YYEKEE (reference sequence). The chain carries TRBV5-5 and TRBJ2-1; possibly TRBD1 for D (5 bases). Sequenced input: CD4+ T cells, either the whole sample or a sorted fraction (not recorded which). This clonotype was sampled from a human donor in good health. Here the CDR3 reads CASSFAGYNEQFF. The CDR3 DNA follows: TGTGCCAGCAGCTTCGCAGGGTACAATGAGCAGTTCTTC. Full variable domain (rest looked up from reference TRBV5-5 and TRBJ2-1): DAGVTQSPTHLIKTRGQQVTLRCSPISGHKSVSWYQQVLGQGPQFIFQYYEKEERGRGNFPDRFSARQFPNYSSELNVNALLLGDSALYLCASSFAGYNEQFFGPGTRLTVL.